This note documents a single TCR beta chain sequence. Trimming took 9 bases from V and 2 from J; bases not matched to a gene: 3. There are 14 residues in the CDR3. Germline CDR1 is SNHLY and CDR2 is FYNNEI. This sample is part of a study of CD8+ T cells in alopecia areata. Following RNA extraction, reverse transcription yielded cDNA that acted as the sequencing template. Method: immunoSEQ multiplex PCR; TCRdb's copy keeps in-frame clones and lacks some. Of around 35,000 clones in the sample, 45% to 65% are singletons; the top ten hold more than 1.5%. Four or five patients' CD4+ populations were sorted into CD25+CD127- cells.

The rearrangement joins TRBV2 to TRBJ2-1; TRBD2 matches 11 bases. The material sequenced was CD4+ Tregs sorted from blood. The origin of this receptor is a human donor with alopecia areata. The CDR3 DNA sequence: TGTGCCAGGACGACTAGCGGGACCTACAATGAGCAGTTCTTC. Translation: CARTTSGTYNEQFF.